This T cell receptor beta chain is drawn from a study of CD8+ T cells in alopecia areata. TCR sequencing used cDNA made by reverse transcription of extracted RNA. Libraries were prepared by immunoSEQ multiplex PCR; TCRdb keeps only in-frame clonotypes and omits some of them. The data show around 60,000 clones, with 35% to 55% seen just once and about a fifth held by the top ten. Sample treatment: oral pan-JAK inhibitor, 5-10 mg twice daily. V gave up 5 bases and J gave up 2 bases, with 13 bases separating them. CDR1 SEHNR and CDR2 FQNEAQ come from the germline V gene (reference sequence). CDR3 length equals 14 residues.

Sequences were derived from CD8+ T cells sorted from blood, sampled at roughly week 36, from a patient treated with tofacitinib. V is TRBV7-9 and J is TRBJ2-7, with D tentatively TRBD2 (5 bases). This receptor was taken from a human donor with alopecia areata. The CDR3 bases are TGTGCCAGCAGCCCCCCGGGGTCTGCCTACGAGCAGTACTTC. Translated, it gives CASSPPGSAYEQYF.